This T cell receptor (beta chain) was recorded in a study of shared clonotypes between healthy human individuals. Background on the study: CD4 naive and CD4 memory each took three plates per donor, while CD8 naive took two and CD8 memory one.

It was around 180 ng DNA, about 30,000 T cell genomes, that sorted-subset replicate PCRs used. Source study methods: From ImmunoSEQ came sequences covering only the junction and carrying no quality scores, so filtering differed. Using immunoSEQ multiplex PCR, the repertoire was profiled, and TCRdb retains in-frame clones only, with some absent. The DNA was the basis for D and trimming; V, J and clone size are from that table. The table records hundreds of thousands of clones, 74% of them present only once. Deletions cut 3 bases from V and 9 bases from J, with 12 bases between. CDR1 and CDR2 from the germline V gene are KGHSH and LQKENI. The CDR3 is 13 amino acids. Negatively enriched CD4+ T cells were divided by CD45RA into naive and memory.

What was sequenced was memory CD4+ T cells sorted from blood. Stated subset: CD45RA-negative fraction. The receptor's source is a woman under 40 in good health. The chain is built from TRBV18 and TRBJ2-1, with D uncertain. CDR3 in DNA: TGTGCCAGCTCACCGGGGAAGGAAGGTGAGCAGTTCTTC. This codes for CASSPGKEGEQFF. The full variable domain, completed using reference TRBV18 and TRBJ2-1, is NAGVMQNPRHLVRRRGQEARLRCSPMKGHSHVYWYRQLPEEGLKFMVYLQKENIIDESGMPKERFSAEFPKEGPSILRIQQVVRGDSAAYFCASSPGKEGEQFFGPGTRLTVL.